The clone carrying this T cell receptor (beta chain) was seen a single time. Its target is unknown. This sample stems from a study of cytomegalovirus exposure and HLA in healthy donors. Notes on the study in general: In an earlier analysis, in some 600 donors, most V segments appeared productive either ~87% or ~30% of the time.

Researchers ran the PCR with 60 Vbeta and 13 Jbeta primers. Assay used: immunoSEQ multiplex PCR; TCRdb lists only in-frame clones, some missing. The data show 200,000 to 250,000 clones, around 89% seen once. The sequencing input was PBMCs. This sequence was found in a woman between 18 and 30 years old in good health and CMV-seronegative.

This CDR3 reads CASTQVRDIGNEQFF. The DNA for the CDR3 is TGTGCCAGCACTCAAGTCCGGGACATAGGTAATGAGCAGTTCTTC. The V gene is TRBV2, the J gene TRBJ2-1, with D perhaps matching TRBD1 (6 bases). With 7 bases removed from V and 7 bases from J, the gap between germline ends came to 20 bases. In germline, CDR1 is SNHLY, CDR2 FYNNEI. The CDR3 runs to 15 residues.